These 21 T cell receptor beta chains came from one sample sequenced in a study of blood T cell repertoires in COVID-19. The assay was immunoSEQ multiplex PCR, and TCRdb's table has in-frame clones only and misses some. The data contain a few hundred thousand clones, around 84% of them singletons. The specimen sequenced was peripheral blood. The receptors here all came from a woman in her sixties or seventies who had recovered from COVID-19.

The CDR3 nucleotides are TGTGCCAGCAGTTTATACGGGACAGGGAGGGGGGAGCTGTTTTTT. It translates to CASSLYGTGRGELFF. V usage is TRBV27 and J usage is TRBJ2-2; 9 bases are a match to TRBD1. The V segment lost 1 base and the J segment 8 bases; nucleotides outside the gene matches: 5. CDR1 MNHEY and CDR2 SMNVEV come from the germline V gene (reference sequence). The CDR3 covers 15 residues.

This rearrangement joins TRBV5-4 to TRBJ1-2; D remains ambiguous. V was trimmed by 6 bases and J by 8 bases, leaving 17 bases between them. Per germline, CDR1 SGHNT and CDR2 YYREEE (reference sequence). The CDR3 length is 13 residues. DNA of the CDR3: TGTGCCAGCACTACCAAACAGATGAAAGGCTACACCTTC. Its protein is CASTTKQMKGYTF.

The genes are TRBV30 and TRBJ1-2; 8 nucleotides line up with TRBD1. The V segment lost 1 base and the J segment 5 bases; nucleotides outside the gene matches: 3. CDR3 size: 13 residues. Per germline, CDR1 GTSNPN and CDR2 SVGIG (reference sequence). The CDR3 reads CAWSAGQAYGYTF. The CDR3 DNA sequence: TGTGCCTGGAGTGCGGGACAGGCATATGGCTACACCTTC.

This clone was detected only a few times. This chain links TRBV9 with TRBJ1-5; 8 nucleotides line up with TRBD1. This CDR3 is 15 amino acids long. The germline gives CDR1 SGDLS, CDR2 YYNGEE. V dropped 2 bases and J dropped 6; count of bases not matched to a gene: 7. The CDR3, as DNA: TGTGCCAGCAGCGTTCAGGGGGCGGCGGGTCAGCCCCAGCATTTT. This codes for CASSVQGAAGQPQHF.

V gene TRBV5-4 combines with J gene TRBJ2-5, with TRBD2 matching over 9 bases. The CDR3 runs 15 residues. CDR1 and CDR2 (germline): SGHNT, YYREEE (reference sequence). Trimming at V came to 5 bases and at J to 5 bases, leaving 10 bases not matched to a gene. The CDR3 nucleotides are TGTGCCAGCAGTTTTCTAGCGGGGTCGATTGAGACCCAGTACTTC. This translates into CASSFLAGSIETQYF. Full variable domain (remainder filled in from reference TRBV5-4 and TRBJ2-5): ETGVTQSPTHLIKTRGQQVTLRCSSQSGHNTVSWYQQALGQGPQFIFQYYREEENGRGNFPPRFSGLQFPNYSSELNVNALELDDSALYLCASSFLAGSIETQYFGPGTRLLVL.

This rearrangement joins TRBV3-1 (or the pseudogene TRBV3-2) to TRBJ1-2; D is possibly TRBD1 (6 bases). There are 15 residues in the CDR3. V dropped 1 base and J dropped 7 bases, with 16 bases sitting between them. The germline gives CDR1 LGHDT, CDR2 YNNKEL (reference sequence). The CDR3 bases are TGTGCCAGCAGCCAAGCGATGTGGCAGGGGTCTGGCTACACCTTC. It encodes CASSQAMWQGSGYTF.

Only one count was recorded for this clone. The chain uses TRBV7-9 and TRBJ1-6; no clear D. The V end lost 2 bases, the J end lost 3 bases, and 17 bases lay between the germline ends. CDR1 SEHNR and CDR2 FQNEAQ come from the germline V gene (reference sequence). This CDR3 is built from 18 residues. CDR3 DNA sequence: TGTGCCAGCAGCTTATTGGGTGACACGAATTTCTATAATTCACCCCTCCACTTT. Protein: CASSLLGDTNFYNSPLHF.

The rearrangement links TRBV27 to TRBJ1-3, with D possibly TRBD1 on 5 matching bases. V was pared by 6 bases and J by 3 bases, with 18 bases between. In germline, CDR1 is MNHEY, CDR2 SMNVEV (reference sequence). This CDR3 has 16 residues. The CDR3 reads CASRHQRTGGGNTIYF. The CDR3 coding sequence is TGTGCCAGCAGACATCAAAGGACCGGGGGTGGAAACACCATATATTTT.

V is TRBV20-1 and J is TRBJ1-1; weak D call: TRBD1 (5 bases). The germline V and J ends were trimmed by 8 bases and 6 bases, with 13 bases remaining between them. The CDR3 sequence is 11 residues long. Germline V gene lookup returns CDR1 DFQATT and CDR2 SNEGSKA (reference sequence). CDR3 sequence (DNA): TGCAGTCCAGACAGACGGGCTGAAGCTTTCTTT. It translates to CSPDRRAEAFF.

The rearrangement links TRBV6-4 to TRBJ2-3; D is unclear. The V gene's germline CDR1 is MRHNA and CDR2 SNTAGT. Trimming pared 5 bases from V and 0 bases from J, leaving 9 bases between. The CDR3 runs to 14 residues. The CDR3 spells CASSYSSSTDTQYF. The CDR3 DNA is TGTGCCAGCAGTTATAGCTCTAGCACAGATACGCAGTATTTT.

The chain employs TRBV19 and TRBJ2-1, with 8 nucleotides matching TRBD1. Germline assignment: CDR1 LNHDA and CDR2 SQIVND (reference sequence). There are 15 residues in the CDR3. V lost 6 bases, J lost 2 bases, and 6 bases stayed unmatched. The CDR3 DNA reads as TGTGCCAGTAGGACCGGGACAGGACCCTACAATGAGCAGTTCTTC. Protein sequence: CASRTGTGPYNEQFF.

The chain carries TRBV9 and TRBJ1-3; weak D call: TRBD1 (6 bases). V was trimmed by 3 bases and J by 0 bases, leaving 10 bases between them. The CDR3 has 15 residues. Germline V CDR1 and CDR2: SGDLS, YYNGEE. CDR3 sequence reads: CASSAPRGSGNTIYF. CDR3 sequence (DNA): TGTGCCAGCAGCGCCCCCAGGGGCTCTGGAAACACCATATATTTT.

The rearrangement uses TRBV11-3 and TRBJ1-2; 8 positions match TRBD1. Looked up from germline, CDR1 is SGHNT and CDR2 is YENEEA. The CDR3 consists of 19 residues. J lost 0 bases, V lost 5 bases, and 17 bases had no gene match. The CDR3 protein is CASSIMKDRAQLANYGYTF. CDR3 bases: TGTGCCAGCAGCATAATGAAGGACAGGGCACAGTTAGCTAACTATGGCTACACCTTC.

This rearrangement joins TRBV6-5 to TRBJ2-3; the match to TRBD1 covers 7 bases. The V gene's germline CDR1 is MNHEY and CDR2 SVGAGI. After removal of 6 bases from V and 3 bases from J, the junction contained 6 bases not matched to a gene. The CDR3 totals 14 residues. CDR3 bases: TGTGCCAGCAGGACAGGGATGGGTACAGATACGCAGTATTTT. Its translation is CASRTGMGTDTQYF.

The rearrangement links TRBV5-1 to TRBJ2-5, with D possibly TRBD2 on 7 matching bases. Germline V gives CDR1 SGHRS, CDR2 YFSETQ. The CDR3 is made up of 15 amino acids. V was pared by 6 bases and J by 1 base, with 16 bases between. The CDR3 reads CASNGDGGPQETQYF. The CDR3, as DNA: TGCGCCAGCAACGGGGACGGGGGGCCCCAAGAGACCCAGTACTTC.

CDR3 region: CASLRGEQETQYF. Written as DNA, the CDR3 is TGTGCCAGCCTTAGAGGCGAACAAGAGACCCAGTACTTC. The rearrangement links TRBV18 to TRBJ2-5; D uncertain. CDR3 size: 13 residues. Germline loops: CDR1 KGHSH, CDR2 LQKENI. V was clipped by 8 bases and J by 2 bases, with 12 bases between them.

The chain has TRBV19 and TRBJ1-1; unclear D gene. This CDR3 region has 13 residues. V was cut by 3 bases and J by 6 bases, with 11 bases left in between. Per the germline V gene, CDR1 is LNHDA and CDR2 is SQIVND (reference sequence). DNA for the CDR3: TGTGCCAGTAGTATGCAGGTGGGCCCTGAAGCTTTCTTT. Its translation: CASSMQVGPEAFF.

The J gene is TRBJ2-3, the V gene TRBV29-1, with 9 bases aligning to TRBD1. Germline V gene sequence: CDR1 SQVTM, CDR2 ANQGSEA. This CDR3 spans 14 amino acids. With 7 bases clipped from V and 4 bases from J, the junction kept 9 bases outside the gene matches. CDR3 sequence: CSGAGTGFSDTQYF. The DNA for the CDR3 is TGCAGCGGGGCCGGGACAGGGTTTTCAGATACGCAGTATTTT.

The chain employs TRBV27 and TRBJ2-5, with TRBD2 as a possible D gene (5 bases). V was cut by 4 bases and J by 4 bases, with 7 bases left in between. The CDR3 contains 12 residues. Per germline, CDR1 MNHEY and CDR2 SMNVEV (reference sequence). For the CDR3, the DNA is TGTGCCAGCAGTTACAGCGGAGAGACCCAGTACTTC. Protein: CASSYSGETQYF.

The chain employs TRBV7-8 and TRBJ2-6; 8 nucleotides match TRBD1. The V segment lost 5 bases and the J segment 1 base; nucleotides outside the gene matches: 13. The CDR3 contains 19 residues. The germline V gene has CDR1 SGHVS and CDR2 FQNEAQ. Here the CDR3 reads CASSPALFGQGSGANVLTF. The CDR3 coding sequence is TGTGCCAGCAGCCCCGCCCTATTCGGACAGGGTTCTGGGGCCAACGTCCTGACTTTC.

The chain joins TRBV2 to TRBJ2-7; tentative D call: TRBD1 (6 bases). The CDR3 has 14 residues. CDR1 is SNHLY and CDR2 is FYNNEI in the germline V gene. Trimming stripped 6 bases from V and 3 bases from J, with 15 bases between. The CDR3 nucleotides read TGTGCCAGCAGAAACACAGGGCTAGTCTACGAGCAGTACTTC. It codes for CASRNTGLVYEQYF.